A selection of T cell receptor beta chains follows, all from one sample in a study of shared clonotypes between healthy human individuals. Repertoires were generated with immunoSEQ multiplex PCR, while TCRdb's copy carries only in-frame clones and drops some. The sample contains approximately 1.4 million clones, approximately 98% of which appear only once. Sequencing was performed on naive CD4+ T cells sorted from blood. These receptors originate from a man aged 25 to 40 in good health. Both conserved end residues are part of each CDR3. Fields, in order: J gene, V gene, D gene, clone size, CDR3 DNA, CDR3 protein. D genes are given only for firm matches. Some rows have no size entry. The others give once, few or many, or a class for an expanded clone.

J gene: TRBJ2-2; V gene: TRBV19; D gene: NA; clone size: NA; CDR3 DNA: TGTGCCAGTAGTTCCGCTCCCGGATCCCCCGGGGAGCTGTTTTTT; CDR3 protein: CASSSAPGSPGELFF
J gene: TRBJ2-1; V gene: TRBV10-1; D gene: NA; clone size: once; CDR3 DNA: TGCGCCAGCAGTGAGGTCCCGGGATCGTTTTTCTTC; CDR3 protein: CASSEVPGSFFF
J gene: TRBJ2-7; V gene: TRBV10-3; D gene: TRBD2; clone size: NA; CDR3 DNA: TGTGCCATCAGTGCCCCGGGACTAGCCGCCTACGAGCAGTACTTC; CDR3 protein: CAISAPGLAAYEQYF
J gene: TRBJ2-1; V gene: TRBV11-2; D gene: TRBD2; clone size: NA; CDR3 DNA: TGTGCCAGCAGCCGGGGGGGAGGCAGGGAGCAGTTCTTC; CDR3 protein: CASSRGGGREQFF
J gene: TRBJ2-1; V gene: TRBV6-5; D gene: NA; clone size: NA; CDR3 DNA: TGTGCCAGCAGCCCCAGCGGGTTCTACAATGAGCAGTTCTTC; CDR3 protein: CASSPSGFYNEQFF
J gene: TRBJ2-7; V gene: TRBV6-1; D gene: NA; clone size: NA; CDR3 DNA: TGTGCCAGCAGTGAGGGTGATTACGAGCAGTACTTC; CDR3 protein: CASSEGDYEQYF
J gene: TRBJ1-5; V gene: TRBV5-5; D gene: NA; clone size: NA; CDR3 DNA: TGTGCCAGCACCACAGGGCTCGCCCTTTATAGCAATCAGCCCCAGCATTTT; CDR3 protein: CASTTGLALYSNQPQHF
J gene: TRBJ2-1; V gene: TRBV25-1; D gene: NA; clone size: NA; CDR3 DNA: TGTGCCAGCAGTGGAAATAGCGGAGCCTACTACAATGAGCAGTTCTTC; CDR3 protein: CASSGNSGAYYNEQFF
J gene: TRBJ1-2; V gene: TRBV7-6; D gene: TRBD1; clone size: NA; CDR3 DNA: TGTGCCAGCAGAGGGACAGGGGCTCTCGATGGCTACACCTTC; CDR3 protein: CASRGTGALDGYTF
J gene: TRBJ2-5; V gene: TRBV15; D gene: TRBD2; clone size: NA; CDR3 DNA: TGTGCCACCAGCAAAAGCGGGAGACAAGAGACCCAGTACTTC; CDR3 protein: CATSKSGRQETQYF
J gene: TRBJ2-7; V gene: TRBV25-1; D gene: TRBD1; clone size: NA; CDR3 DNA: TGTGCCAGCAGCAGGGGGCAGGGCGACGAGCAGTACTTC; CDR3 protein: CASSRGQGDEQYF
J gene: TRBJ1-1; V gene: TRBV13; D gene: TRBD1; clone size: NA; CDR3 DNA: TGTGCCAGCAGCTCAGGGGGCAGTGAAGCTTTCTTT; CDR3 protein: CASSSGGSEAFF
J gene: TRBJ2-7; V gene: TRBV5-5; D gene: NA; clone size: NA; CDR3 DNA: TGTGCCAGCAGCCTGGGAGTCTACGAGCAGTACTTC; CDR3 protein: CASSLGVYEQYF
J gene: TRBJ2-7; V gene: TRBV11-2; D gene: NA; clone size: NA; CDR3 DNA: TGTGCCAGCAACTTAAGGGGGACACCCCTTGAGCAGTACTTC; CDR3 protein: CASNLRGTPLEQYF
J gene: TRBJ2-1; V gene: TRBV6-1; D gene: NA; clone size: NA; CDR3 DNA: TGTGCCAGCAGTGGGTGGGAGAGCTCCTACAATGAGCAGTTCTTC; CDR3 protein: CASSGWESSYNEQFF
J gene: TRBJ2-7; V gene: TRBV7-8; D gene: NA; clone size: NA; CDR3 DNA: TGTGCCAGCAGCTTAGCCATTTCCTACGAGCAGTACTTC; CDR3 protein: CASSLAISYEQYF
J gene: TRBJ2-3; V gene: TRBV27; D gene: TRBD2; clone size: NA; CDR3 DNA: TGTGCCAGCAGTTTACAGACTAGCGGGAGCACTACAGATACGCAGTATTTT; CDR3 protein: CASSLQTSGSTTDTQYF
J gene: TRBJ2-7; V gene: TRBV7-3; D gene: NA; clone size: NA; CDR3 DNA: TGTGCCAGCAGCTTGATACTAGCCCGGGCCTCCTACGAGCAGTACTTC; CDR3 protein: CASSLILARASYEQYF
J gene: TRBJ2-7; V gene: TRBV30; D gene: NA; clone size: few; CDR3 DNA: TGTGCCTGGAGTGTACTCTACGAGCAGTACTTC; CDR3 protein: CAWSVLYEQYF
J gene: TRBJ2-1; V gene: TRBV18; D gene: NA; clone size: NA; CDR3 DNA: TGTGCCAGCTCACCACCTCCACTTGCAAATGAGCAGTTCTTC; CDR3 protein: CASSPPPLANEQFF
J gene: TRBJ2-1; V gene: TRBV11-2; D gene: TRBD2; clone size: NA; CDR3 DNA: TGTGCCAGCAGCTACCGCGGGACTAGCGGGACGCTCTCCTACAATGAGCAGTTCTTC; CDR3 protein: CASSYRGTSGTLSYNEQFF
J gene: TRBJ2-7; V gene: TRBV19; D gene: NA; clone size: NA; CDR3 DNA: TGTGCCAGTAGTATATCCGCCGGACTAACCTACGAGCAGTACTTC; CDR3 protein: CASSISAGLTYEQYF
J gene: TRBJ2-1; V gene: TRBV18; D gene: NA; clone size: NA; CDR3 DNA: TGTGCCAGCTCACCCCTCGGCAATGAGCAGTTCTTC; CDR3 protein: CASSPLGNEQFF
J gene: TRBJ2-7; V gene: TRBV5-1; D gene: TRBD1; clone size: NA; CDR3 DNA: TGCGCCAGCAGCCCCGGGACAGGGAGGGTCTACGAGCAGTACTTC; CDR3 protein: CASSPGTGRVYEQYF
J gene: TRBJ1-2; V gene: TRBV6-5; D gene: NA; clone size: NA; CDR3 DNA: TGTGCCAGCAGGGGCGGACAGTCTAACTATGGCTACACCTTC; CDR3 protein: CASRGGQSNYGYTF
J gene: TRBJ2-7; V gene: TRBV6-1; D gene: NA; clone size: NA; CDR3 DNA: TGTGCCAGCAGTGAAAAGGGGTGGGGACAAAGGTCCTACGAGCAGTACTTC; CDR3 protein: CASSEKGWGQRSYEQYF
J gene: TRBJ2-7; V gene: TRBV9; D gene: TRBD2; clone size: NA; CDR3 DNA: TGTGCCAGCAGCGTAGCTAGCGGGAGGGCCGACGAGCAGTACTTC; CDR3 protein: CASSVASGRADEQYF
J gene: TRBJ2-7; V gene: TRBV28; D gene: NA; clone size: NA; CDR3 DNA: TGTGCCAGCAGTTTAGTGGGGAAGTACGAGCAGTACTTC; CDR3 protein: CASSLVGKYEQYF
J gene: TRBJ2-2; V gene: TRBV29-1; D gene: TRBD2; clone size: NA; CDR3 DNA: TGCAGCGTTTTAGGGACTAGCGTTAACACCGGGGAGCTGTTTTTT; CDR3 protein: CSVLGTSVNTGELFF
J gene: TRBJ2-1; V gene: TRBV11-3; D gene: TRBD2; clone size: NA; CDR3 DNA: TGTGCCAGCAGCTTAGATCGAGGGCTAGCGGGAGAAGGGCAGTTCTTC; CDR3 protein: CASSLDRGLAGEGQFF
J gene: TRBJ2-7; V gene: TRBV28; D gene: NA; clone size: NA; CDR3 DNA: TGTGCCAGCAGTCCTCCAGGGTTTATCTACGAGCAGTACTTC; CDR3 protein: CASSPPGFIYEQYF
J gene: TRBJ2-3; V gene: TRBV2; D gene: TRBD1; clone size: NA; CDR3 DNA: TGTGCCAGCAGTGACCTTGGGACAGCCGTCCCCACAGATACGCAGTATTTT; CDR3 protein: CASSDLGTAVPTDTQYF
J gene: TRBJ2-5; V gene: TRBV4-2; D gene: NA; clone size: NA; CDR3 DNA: TGTGCCAGCAGCCGGACTGGACAGGGCCGGGAGGGGACCCAGTACTTC; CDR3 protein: CASSRTGQGREGTQYF
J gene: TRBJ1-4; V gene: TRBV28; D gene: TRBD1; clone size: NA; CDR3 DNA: TGTGCCAGCAGGGGACAGGTCTTGGGAAAACTGTTTTTT; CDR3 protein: CASRGQVLGKLFF
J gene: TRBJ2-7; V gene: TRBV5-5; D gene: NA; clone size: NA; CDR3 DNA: TGTGCCAGCAGCTCTCAGGGGTACGAGCAGTACTTC; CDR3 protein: CASSSQGYEQYF
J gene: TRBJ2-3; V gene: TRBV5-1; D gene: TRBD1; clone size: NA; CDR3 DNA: TGCGCCAGCAGCTTGGTAGGGGGCGAGGGCACAGATACGCAGTATTTT; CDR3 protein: CASSLVGGEGTDTQYF
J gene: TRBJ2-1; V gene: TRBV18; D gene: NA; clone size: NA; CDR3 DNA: TGTGCCAGCTCACCACTATTGGACGGTGAGCAGTTCTTC; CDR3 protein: CASSPLLDGEQFF
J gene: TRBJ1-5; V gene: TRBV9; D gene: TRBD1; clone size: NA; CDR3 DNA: TGTGCCAGCAGCGCCGACCAGGGGGATCAGCCCCAGCATTTT; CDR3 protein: CASSADQGDQPQHF